A selection of T cell receptor beta chains follows, all from one sample in a study of cytomegalovirus exposure and HLA in healthy donors. Some clones are missing from TCRdb's copy, which holds only in-frame ones; the method was immunoSEQ multiplex PCR. In the table there are 150,000 to 180,000 clones, 85% to 90% of which are singletons. What was sequenced was PBMCs. Receptors originate from a human donor in good health. CDR3s include the opening cysteine and the closing phenylalanine or tryptophan. A D gene is named only where the DNA matches it firmly. The size entry is marked missing in some rows and otherwise reads once, few, many or a size class.

TGTGCCAGCAGCTGGAGACAGGACCTCTACAATGAGCAGTTCTTC CASSWRQDLYNEQFF . TRBJ2-1 TRBV7-9 .
TGTGCCAGCAGCGTTAGACAGGGAACAGATACGCAGTATTTT CASSVRQGTDTQYF TRBD1 TRBJ2-3 TRBV7-6 .
TGCGCCAGCAGCCAAGCCTCCCCTCCAAAGCTAGTGATAAGCTCCTACAATGAGCAGTTCTTC CASSQASPPKLVISSYNEQFF . TRBJ2-1 TRBV4-1 .
TGCGCCAGCAGCCAACTTGCACAGGGGAACAATGAGCAGTTCTTC CASSQLAQGNNEQFF TRBD1 TRBJ2-1 TRBV4-3 .
TGCGCCAGCAGCTACGACGGGACAGGCGGAGGAGAGACCCAGTACTTC CASSYDGTGGGETQYF TRBD1 TRBJ2-5 TRBV5-1 .
TGTGCCAGCTCACCGCAGAAGTTCGGACAGGGGGGTTTACATGGCTACACCTTC CASSPQKFGQGGLHGYTF TRBD1 TRBJ1-2 TRBV18 .
TGTGCCACCATAAGAGCGGGAGGAATGGTCAATGAGCAGTTCTTC CATIRAGGMVNEQFF TRBD2 TRBJ2-1 TRBV28 .
TGTGCCAGCAGCCCCCACAGGGGTAATCAGCCCCAGCATTTT CASSPHRGNQPQHF TRBD1 TRBJ1-5 TRBV6-5 .
TGTGCCAGCAGTGAGTCCTTCCCGGGACATAGCAATCAGCCCCAGCATTTT CASSESFPGHSNQPQHF . TRBJ1-5 TRBV2 once
TGTGCCAGCAGCTTCCGACGGGAGGGCTCCTACGAGCAGTACTTC CASSFRREGSYEQYF TRBD2 TRBJ2-7 TRBV5-4 .
TGTGCCTGGAGTGCCCCGACTGGTAGCAATCAGCCCCAGCATTTT CAWSAPTGSNQPQHF . TRBJ1-5 TRBV30 .
TGTGCCAGCAGCCCGGGACTTTACAATGAGCAGTTCTTC CASSPGLYNEQFF . TRBJ2-1 TRBV5-4 .
TGTGCCAGCAGTCTACAGGGGTCGGGCACTGAAGCTTTCTTT CASSLQGSGTEAFF TRBD1 TRBJ1-1 TRBV27 .
TGTGCCAGCTCACCGGGGGGGACGATTCAAGGGACCCAGTACTTC CASSPGGTIQGTQYF TRBD2 TRBJ2-5 TRBV7-8 .
TGCGCCAGCAGCTCGGGTCCGACTAGCATGGAGACCCAGTACTTC CASSSGPTSMETQYF TRBD2 TRBJ2-5 TRBV4-3 many
TGCGCCAGCAGCCAGTTGGACAGGGGTCTCCATCAGCCCCAGCATTTT CASSQLDRGLHQPQHF TRBD1 TRBJ1-5 TRBV4-1 once
TGTGCCAGCAGCGCTAGGACAGGGTTTGGCTACACCTTC CASSARTGFGYTF TRBD1 TRBJ1-2 TRBV5-4 .
TGTGCCAGCAGCGAGAGACAGGGAACGACCTACGAGCAGTACTTC CASSERQGTTYEQYF TRBD1 TRBJ2-7 TRBV5-4 .
TGTGCCAGTACCCCCCGGGCCGGGCGGGGGATCAACACTGAAGCTTTCTTT CASTPRAGRGINTEAFF . TRBJ1-1 TRBV19 .
TGCAGCGTTGATAAGGGACAGAAAGAATACAATGAGCAGTTCTTC CSVDKGQKEYNEQFF TRBD1 TRBJ2-1 TRBV29-1 .
TGCGCCAGCACTGGGGGGCTAGGCGGGAGCTCCTACGAGCAGTACTTC CASTGGLGGSSYEQYF . TRBJ2-7 TRBV4-1 once
TGTGCCAGCAGCGAACAAAGAGCGGGAGGGGCCTACGAGCAGTACTTC CASSEQRAGGAYEQYF TRBD2 TRBJ2-7 TRBV27 .
TGTGCCAGCAGTAGGACAGGGTTTGACTCATTCGGAAACACCATATATTTT CASSRTGFDSFGNTIYF TRBD1 TRBJ1-3 TRBV27 .
TGTGCCAGCAGTCTCCAGGGTGACTCCTACAATGAGCAGTTCTTC CASSLQGDSYNEQFF . TRBJ2-1 TRBV6-6 .
TGTGCCAGCAGCCGGGGGGATTTGTACACCGGGGAGCTGTTTTTT CASSRGDLYTGELFF TRBD2 TRBJ2-2 TRBV27 .
TGTGCCAGCTCACCCGACATAGATGAGCAGTTCTTC CASSPDIDEQFF . TRBJ2-1 TRBV18 .
TGTGCCAGCAGCCCCCGTGGACAGTTAGGGGGGGCCGGCTACACCTTC CASSPRGQLGGAGYTF . TRBJ1-2 TRBV13 once
TGTGCCAGCAGTGCTCGACAGGGGGGAACTGAAGCTTTCTTT CASSARQGGTEAFF TRBD1 TRBJ1-1 TRBV2 once
TGTGCCATCAGTGAGTCGGGGGACAGTAGAAACTCACCCCTCCACTTT CAISESGDSRNSPLHF TRBD1 TRBJ1-6 TRBV10-3 .
TGCGCCAGCAGCTTAGTAGCGGATACGCAGTATTTT CASSLVADTQYF . TRBJ2-3 TRBV5-1 .
TGTGCCAGCACCAGGGAGGAGGTCCGGCAGTTCTTC CASTREEVRQFF . TRBJ2-1 TRBV2 .
TGTGCCAGCAGCCAGAAGCCAAACGGGAGGCCCCCTTTTTTTTCGGTATACAATGAGCAGTTCTTC CASSQKPNGRPPFFSVYNEQFF TRBD2 TRBJ2-1 TRBV4-2 .
TGTGCCAGCAGCTTTCGTCAGGGTCCGAACACCGGGGAGCTGTTTTTT CASSFRQGPNTGELFF . TRBJ2-2 TRBV7-2 .
TGTGCCAGCAGCGTAGATGGGGCGCGTGGGGCTCCCCAGTACTTC CASSVDGARGAPQYF . TRBJ2-5 TRBV9 .
TGTGCCAGCAATACCGGGACAGGGCTCGGCACAGATACGCAGTATTTT CASNTGTGLGTDTQYF TRBD1 TRBJ2-3 TRBV5-4 .
TGTGCCAGCAGCTTAACCGGGACAGGGGGCTCACCCCTCCACTTT CASSLTGTGGSPLHF TRBD1 TRBJ1-6 TRBV11-2 .
TGTGCCAGCTCCCTCGAGGGTAGAAGGACTGAAGCTTTCTTT CASSLEGRRTEAFF . TRBJ1-1 TRBV18 few
TGTGCCTGGAGTCGGGGACACGGAGGTAATCAGCCCCAGCATTTT CAWSRGHGGNQPQHF . TRBJ1-5 TRBV30 few
TGTGCCAGCAGCCGGGGGCTCGACACTGAAGCTTTCTTT CASSRGLDTEAFF . TRBJ1-1 TRBV14 .
TGCAGCGTTTCGTCGACGGGGACCGGGGAGCTGTTTTTT CSVSSTGTGELFF . TRBJ2-2 TRBV29-1 .
TGCGCCAGCAGCTTTCGAGTAGCTGGGGCCAACGTCCTGACTTTC CASSFRVAGANVLTF . TRBJ2-6 TRBV5-1 .
TGTGCCAGCTCGGACAACAGGGATTTCGTCACTGAAGCTTTCTTT CASSDNRDFVTEAFF . TRBJ1-1 TRBV18 .
TGTGCCAGCAGCGTAGGAATAGCCCAATACAATGAGCAGTTCTTC CASSVGIAQYNEQFF . TRBJ2-1 TRBV9 .
TGTGCCAGCAGCATACGGACAAACACTGAAGCTTTCTTT CASSIRTNTEAFF . TRBJ1-1 TRBV5-6 .
TGTGCCACCAGCAGAGGCACCCCTAGCGGAATGAGGACCGGGGAGCTGTTTTTT CATSRGTPSGMRTGELFF TRBD2 TRBJ2-2 TRBV15 .
TGTGCCTGGAGCCGGGACAGTGGGTTTGATCAGCCCCAGCATTTT CAWSRDSGFDQPQHF TRBD1 TRBJ1-5 TRBV30 few
TGTGCCAGCAGTTACGGACAGCACTCTAACTATGGCTACACCTTC CASSYGQHSNYGYTF . TRBJ1-2 TRBV6-6 .
TGTGCCAGCAGCTCCACCTACGAGCAGTACTTC CASSSTYEQYF . TRBJ2-7 TRBV7-2 .
TGTGCCAGCAGTACCGGGAACATGAACACTGAAGCTTTCTTT CASSTGNMNTEAFF . TRBJ1-1 TRBV2 once
TGTGCCACCAGCAGAGACCCGGGGTTTAGCAATCAGCCCCAGCATTTT CATSRDPGFSNQPQHF . TRBJ1-5 TRBV15 .
TGTGCCAGCAGTCTCCGTTTAGGAGTGTATGGCTACACCTTC CASSLRLGVYGYTF . TRBJ1-2 TRBV27 .
TGCGCCAGCAGCTTGGCCGGGACACAAGTCTACGAGCAGTACTTC CASSLAGTQVYEQYF . TRBJ2-7 TRBV5-1 .
TGTGCCAGCAGTGAAGGGGGGGGAACCTACGAGCAGTACTTC CASSEGGGTYEQYF TRBD2 TRBJ2-7 TRBV6-1 once
TGTGCCAGCAGCCAACTTATGACAGGGCGAGTCACCTTC CASSQLMTGRVTF TRBD1 TRBJ1-2 TRBV14 .
TGCGCCAGCAGCTATGGACAGGGAGAGCAGTACTTC CASSYGQGEQYF TRBD1 TRBJ2-7 TRBV5-1 .
TGTGCCTGGAGTGTAAACACGCACTATGGCTACACCTTC CAWSVNTHYGYTF . TRBJ1-2 TRBV30 .
TGTGCCAGCAGCTTATTAGGTCATATAGCAGGGGGCTCCTACGAGCAGTACTTC CASSLLGHIAGGSYEQYF TRBD1 TRBJ2-7 TRBV7-8 once
TGTGCCAGCAGCTTGGGAGGTTACGAGCAGTACTTC CASSLGGYEQYF . TRBJ2-7 TRBV5-6 .
TGTGCCAGCAGCAGAGGACTAGCGGGAGTAGGGTCCTACGAGCAGTACTTC CASSRGLAGVGSYEQYF TRBD2 TRBJ2-7 TRBV9 .
TGTGCCAGCAGTCGCGGAAGCGGCTACACCTTC CASSRGSGYTF . TRBJ1-2 TRBV6-5 .